Sequencing of this TCR beta chain was carried out in a study of metastatic and nonmetastatic thyroid tumors. Whole-study findings and limits: Relative to benign nodules, malignant thyroid tumors were reportedly characterized by significantly elevated TCR beta diversity in blood and tumor.

Trimming shortened V by 1 base and J by 0 bases, and 12 bases separated the two germline ends. The CDR3 totals 15 residues. Germline CDR1 reads DFQATT; CDR2 reads SNEGSKA (reference sequence). None of the patients had undergone any treatment ahead of thyroid surgery. Authors' data handling: A classifier of distant metastasis in papillary thyroid cancer was built from CDR3 differences (across clinicopathological groups). With MiXCR, TCRdb reprocessed the PCR reads. The V and J calls were determined by TCRdb, not by the authors. Of tens of thousands of clones in the sample, less than 30% were seen once. Comments on this clone: Its antigen is not identified.

The chain has TRBV20-1 and TRBJ2-5, with TRBD2 as a possible D gene (5 bases). The sample was blood. The receptor comes from a male donor with papillary thyroid cancer or a benign thyroid nodule (not recorded which). Some clones in this sample may be carry-over from other donors' samples. For the CDR3, the DNA is TGCAGTGCTAGAGCTTGGACTGATTACCAAGAGACCCAGTACTTC. As protein: CSARAWTDYQETQYF.